This record looks at one TCR beta chain sequence and its context. Its antigen is unidentified. TRB amplification used approximately 250 ng of peripheral blood genomic DNA. This record belongs to a study of T cell clusters in autoimmune cytopenias. About the research overall: A median age of around 59 years and mean of approximately 50 years characterized healthy donor controls. Findings and limits, study-wide: Functional roles of the in silico T cell clusters still await experimental validation.

TRB was amplified by touch-down multiplex PCR, primer pools A and B combined. TCRdb re-called the multiplex PCR reads and catalogs CDR3 proteins one per entry, DNA excluded. The table gives about 5,000 distinct CDR3 sequences; the top ten clones make up about 30% of it. The same sample was also studied in work on T cell repertoires in aging, cancer and after chemotherapy. As that study records: Clear clonal overlap appeared across healthy donor samples taken over several months to years. In each cancer cohort, median generation probability increased across chemotherapy, suggesting thymic output rebounded.

The sample was peripheral blood. The sequence was obtained from a human donor in good health.

This CDR3 is CASGVPSYEQFF. The chain recombines TRBV6-5 with TRBJ2-1; TCRdb reports TRBD2, a call that lacks DNA to check it against. Germline CDR1 MNHEY, CDR2 SVGAGI. The CDR3 covers 12 residues.